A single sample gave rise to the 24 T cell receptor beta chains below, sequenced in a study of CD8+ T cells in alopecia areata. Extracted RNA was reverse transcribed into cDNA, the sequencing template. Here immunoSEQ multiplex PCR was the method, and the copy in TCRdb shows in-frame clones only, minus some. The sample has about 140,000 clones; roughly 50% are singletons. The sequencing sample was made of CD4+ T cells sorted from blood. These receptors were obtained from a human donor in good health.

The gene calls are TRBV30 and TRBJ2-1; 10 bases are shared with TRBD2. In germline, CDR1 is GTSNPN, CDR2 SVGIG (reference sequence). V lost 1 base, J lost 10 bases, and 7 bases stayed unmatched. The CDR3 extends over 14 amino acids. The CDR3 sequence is CAWSAASGRGEQFF. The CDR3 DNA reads TGTGCCTGGAGTGCGGCTAGCGGGAGAGGGGAGCAGTTCTTC.

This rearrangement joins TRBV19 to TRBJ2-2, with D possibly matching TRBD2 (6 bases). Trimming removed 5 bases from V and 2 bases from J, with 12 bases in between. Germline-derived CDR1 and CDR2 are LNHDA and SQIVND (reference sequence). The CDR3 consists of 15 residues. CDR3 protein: CASSGGKVNTGELFF. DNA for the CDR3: TGTGCCAGTAGTGGGGGGAAGGTCAACACCGGGGAGCTGTTTTTT.

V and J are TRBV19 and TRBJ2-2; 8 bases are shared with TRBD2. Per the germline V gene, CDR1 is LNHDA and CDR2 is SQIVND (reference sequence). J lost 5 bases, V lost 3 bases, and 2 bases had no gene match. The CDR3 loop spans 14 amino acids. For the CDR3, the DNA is TGTGCCAGTAGTATCGCGGGAGGAACCGGGGAGCTGTTTTTT. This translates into CASSIAGGTGELFF.

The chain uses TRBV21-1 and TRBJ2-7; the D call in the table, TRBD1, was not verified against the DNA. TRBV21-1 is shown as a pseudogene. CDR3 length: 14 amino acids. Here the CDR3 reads CASPPRDRGHEQYF. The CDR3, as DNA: TGTGCCAGCCCACCACGGGACAGGGGCCACGAGCAGTACTTC.

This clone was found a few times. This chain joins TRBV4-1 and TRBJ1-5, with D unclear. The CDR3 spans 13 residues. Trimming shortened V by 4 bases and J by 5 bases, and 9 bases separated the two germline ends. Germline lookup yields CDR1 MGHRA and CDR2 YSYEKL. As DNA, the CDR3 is TGCGCCAGCAGCCCAGAACCGGATCAGCCCCAGCATTTT. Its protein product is CASSPEPDQPQHF.

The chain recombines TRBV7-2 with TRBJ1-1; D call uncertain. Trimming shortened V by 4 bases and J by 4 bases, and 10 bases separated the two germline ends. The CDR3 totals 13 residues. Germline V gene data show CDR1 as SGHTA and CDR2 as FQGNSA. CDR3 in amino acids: CASSWSRTTEAFF. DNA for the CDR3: TGTGCCAGCAGCTGGTCCCGTACCACTGAAGCTTTCTTT. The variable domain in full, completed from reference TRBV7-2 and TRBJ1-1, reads GAGVSQSPSNKVTEKGKDVELRCDPISGHTALYWYRQSLGQGLEFLIYFQGNSAPDKSGLPSDRFSAERTGGSVSTLTIQRTQQEDSAVYLCASSWSRTTEAFFGQGTRLTVV.

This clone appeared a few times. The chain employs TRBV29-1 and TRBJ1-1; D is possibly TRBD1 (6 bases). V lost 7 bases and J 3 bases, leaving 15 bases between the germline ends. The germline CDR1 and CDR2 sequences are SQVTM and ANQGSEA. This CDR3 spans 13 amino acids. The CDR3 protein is CSGGLGADTEAFF. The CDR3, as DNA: TGCAGCGGGGGGCTAGGGGCGGACACTGAAGCTTTCTTT.

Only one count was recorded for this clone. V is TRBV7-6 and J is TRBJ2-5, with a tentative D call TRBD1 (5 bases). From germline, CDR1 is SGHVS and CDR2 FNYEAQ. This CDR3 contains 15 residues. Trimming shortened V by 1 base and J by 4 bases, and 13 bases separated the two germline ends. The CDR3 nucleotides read TGTGCCAGCAGCTTAGGACTCAGTAGGGGAGAGACCCAGTACTTC. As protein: CASSLGLSRGETQYF.

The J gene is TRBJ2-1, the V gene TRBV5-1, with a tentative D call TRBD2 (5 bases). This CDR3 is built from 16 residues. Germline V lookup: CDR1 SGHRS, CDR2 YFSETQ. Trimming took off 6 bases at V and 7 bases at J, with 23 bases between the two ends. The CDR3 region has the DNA TGCGCCAGCAACGCGGAAGCTAGAACGTCGGGGAATGAGCAGTTCTTC. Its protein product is CASNAEARTSGNEQFF.

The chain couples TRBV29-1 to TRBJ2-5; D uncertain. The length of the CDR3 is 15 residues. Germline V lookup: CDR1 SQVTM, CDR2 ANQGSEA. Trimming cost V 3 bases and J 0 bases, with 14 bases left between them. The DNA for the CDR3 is TGCAGCGTTGATCCAGATAGATCGTACCAAGAGACCCAGTACTTC. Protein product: CSVDPDRSYQETQYF.

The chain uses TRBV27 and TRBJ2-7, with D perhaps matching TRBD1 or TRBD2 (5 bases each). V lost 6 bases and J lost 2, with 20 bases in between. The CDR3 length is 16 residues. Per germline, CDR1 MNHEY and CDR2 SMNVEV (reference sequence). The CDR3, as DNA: TGTGCCAGCAGGATGCGACCTTGGGACGGAACCTACGAGCAGTACTTC. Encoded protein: CASRMRPWDGTYEQYF.

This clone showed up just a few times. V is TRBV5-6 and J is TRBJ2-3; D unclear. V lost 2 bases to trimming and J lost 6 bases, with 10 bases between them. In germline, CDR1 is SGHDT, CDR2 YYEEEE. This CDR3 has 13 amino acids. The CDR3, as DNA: TGTGCCAGCAGCTTTAGGCCTGCCGATACGCAGTATTTT. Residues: CASSFRPADTQYF.

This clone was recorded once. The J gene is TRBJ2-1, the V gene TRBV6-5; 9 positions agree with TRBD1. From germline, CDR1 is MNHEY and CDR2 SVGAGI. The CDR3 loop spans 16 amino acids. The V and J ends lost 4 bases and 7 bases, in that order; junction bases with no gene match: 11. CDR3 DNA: TGTGCCAGCAGTTTCCTCGGGGACAGGGAGGGTAATGAGCAGTTCTTC. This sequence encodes CASSFLGDREGNEQFF.

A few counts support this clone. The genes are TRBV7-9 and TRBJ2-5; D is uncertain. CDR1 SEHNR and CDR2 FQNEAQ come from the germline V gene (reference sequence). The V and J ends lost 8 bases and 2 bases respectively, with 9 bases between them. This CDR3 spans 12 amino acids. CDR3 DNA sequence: TGTGCCAGCGAAGGAGCGCAAGAGACCCAGTACTTC. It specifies CASEGAQETQYF.

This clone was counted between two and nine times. CDR3 loop: CASSQERSLANTGELFF. Here the CDR3 DNA reads TGTGCCAGCAGCCAAGAACGGAGTCTCGCGAACACCGGGGAGCTGTTTTTT. The chain couples TRBV14 to TRBJ2-2; D unclear. V gave up 0 bases and J gave up 0 bases, with 11 bases separating them. The CDR3 length is 17 residues. Germline values: CDR1 SGHDN, CDR2 FVKESK.

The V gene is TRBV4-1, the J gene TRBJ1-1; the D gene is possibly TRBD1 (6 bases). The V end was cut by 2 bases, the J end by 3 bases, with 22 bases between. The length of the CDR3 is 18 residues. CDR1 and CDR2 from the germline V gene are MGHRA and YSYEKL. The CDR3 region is CASSQIRDKDPEDTEAFF. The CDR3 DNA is TGCGCCAGCAGCCAAATAAGGGACAAGGACCCCGAGGACACTGAAGCTTTCTTT.

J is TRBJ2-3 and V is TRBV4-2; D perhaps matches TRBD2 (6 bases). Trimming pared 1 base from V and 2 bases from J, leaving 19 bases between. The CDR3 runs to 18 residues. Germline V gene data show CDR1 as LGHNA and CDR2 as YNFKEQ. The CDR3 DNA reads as TGTGCCAGCAGCCAAGTGCGAGAGCAGGCGGGACTCACAGATACGCAGTATTTT. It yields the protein CASSQVREQAGLTDTQYF.

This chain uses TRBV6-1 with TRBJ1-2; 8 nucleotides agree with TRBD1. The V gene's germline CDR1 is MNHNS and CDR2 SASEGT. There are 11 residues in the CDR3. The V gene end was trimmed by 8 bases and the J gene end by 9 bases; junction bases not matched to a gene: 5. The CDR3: CASARQGSYTF. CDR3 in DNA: TGTGCCAGCGCTCGACAGGGGAGCTACACCTTC.

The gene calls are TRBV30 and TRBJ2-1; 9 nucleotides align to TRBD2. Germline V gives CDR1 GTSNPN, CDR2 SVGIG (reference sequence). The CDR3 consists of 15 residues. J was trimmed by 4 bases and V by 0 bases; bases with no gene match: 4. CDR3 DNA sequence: TGTGCCTGGAGTGTAGGAGCGGGAGGTTACAATGAGCAGTTCTTC. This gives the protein CAWSVGAGGYNEQFF.

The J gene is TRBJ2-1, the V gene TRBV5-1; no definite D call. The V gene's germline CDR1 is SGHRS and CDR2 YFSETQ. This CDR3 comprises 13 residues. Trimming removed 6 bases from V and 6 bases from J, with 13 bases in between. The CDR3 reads CASTLLGSNEQFF. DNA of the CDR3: TGCGCCAGCACCCTACTTGGAAGCAATGAGCAGTTCTTC.

DNA for the CDR3: TGTGCCAGCAGTTTAGACAGGAACACCGGGGAGCTGTTTTTT. Protein: CASSLDRNTGELFF. The chain carries TRBV6-5 and TRBJ2-2, with a tentative D call TRBD1 (5 bases). V was pared by 4 bases and J by 1 base, with 7 bases between. The CDR3 is 14 residues long. The germline V gene has CDR1 MNHEY and CDR2 SVGAGI.

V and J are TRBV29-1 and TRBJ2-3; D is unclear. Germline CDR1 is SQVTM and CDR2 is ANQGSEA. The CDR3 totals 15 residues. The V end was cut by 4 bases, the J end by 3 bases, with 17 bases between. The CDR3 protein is CSVGPSSGRTDTQYF. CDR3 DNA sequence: TGCAGCGTTGGGCCCTCTTCGGGCCGGACAGATACGCAGTATTTT.

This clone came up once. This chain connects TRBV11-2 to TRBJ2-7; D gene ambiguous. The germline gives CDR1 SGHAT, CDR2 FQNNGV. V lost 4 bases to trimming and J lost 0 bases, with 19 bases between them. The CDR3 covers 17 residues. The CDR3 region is CASSSLARGPSSYEQYF. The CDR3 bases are TGTGCCAGCAGCTCTTTAGCAAGAGGACCAAGCTCCTACGAGCAGTACTTC.

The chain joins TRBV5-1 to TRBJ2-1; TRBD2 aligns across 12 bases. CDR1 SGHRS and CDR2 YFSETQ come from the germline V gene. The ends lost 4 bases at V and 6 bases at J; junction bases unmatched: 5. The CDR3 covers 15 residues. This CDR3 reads CASSLGLAGSNEQFF. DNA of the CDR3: TGCGCCAGCAGCCTCGGACTAGCGGGATCCAATGAGCAGTTCTTC.